This T cell receptor beta chain comes out of a study of blood T cells in healthy people across ages. General study results and limits: A strong correlation was seen between TCR beta diversity and naive T cell percentage. Comparison with aged donors showed that long-lived donors had more naive CD4+ cells and higher diversity.

Germline assignment: CDR1 MGHRA and CDR2 YSYEKL. Trimming pared 2 bases from V and 5 bases from J, leaving 13 bases between. The CDR3 is made up of 14 amino acids. Alongside a J-beta primer mix, a sample-barcoded 5' primer served in a second PCR lasting about 6 to 11 cycles. Each CDR3 protein is one row after TCRdb ran MiXCR on the 5' RACE reads. The sample has 750,000 to 950,000 distinct CDR3 sequences, 53% seen once; the top ten hold under 50%. The donors, aged about 6 to 100, were healthy Caucasians from Russia. With respect to this clonotype: The antigen remains undetermined.

Sequenced input: blood. The TCR comes from an elderly man in good health. V is TRBV4-1 and J is TRBJ2-7, with D unresolved. The CDR3 sequence is CASSQTRTPHEQYF. The CDR3 region has the DNA TGCGCCAGCAGCCAAACTCGAACCCCTCACGAGCAGTACTTC.